These 2 T cell receptor beta chains were all obtained from the same sample, sequenced in a study of shared clonotypes between healthy human individuals. TCRdb's table, derived via immunoSEQ multiplex PCR, lists solely in-frame clones and lacks some. The repertoire holds around 1.4 million clones, with 98% to 99% as singletons. Sequencing was performed on naive CD4+ T cells sorted from blood. Subset: CD45RA+ positively selected. The receptors stem from a man aged 25 to 40 in good health.

In this sample, this clone turned up a few times. The chain carries TRBV7-6 and TRBJ2-7, with D perhaps TRBD1 (7 bases). This CDR3 is 12 amino acids long. The V and J ends lost 6 bases and 7 bases respectively, with 13 bases between them. Germline CDR1 is SGHVS and CDR2 is FNYEAQ. CDR3 DNA sequence: TGTGCCAGCAGGGAGGGGGCCGGGGAGCAGTACTTC. It is translated as CASREGAGEQYF.

The chain employs TRBV14 and TRBJ1-1; D gene ambiguous. Germline V gene sequence: CDR1 SGHDN, CDR2 FVKESK. The CDR3 has 14 residues. Trimming took 1 base from V and 4 from J, leaving 10 bases between them. The chain's CDR3 is CASSQGLWGTEAFF. CDR3 in DNA: TGTGCCAGCAGCCAAGGGCTTTGGGGCACTGAAGCTTTCTTT.